What follows are 5 T cell receptor beta chains derived from one specimen sequenced in a study of T cells in Graves' hyperthyroidism and ophthalmopathy. What was amplified from RNA transcripts were TCR beta CDR3 regions. First-round RT-PCR targeting the TCR CDR3 was performed with the HTBI primer set. TCRdb re-called the multiplex PCR reads with MiXCR, one entry per CDR3 protein. The sample records over 300,000 distinct CDR3 sequences, approximately 15% being singletons. Sequencing was carried out using blood. The origin of the receptors is an older woman with Graves' hyperthyroidism.

J is TRBJ1-2 and V is TRBV19; D gene uncertain. V was pared by 4 bases and J by 0 bases, with 12 bases between. Germline lookup yields CDR1 LNHDA and CDR2 SQIVND (reference sequence). This CDR3 has 15 amino acids. As DNA, the CDR3 is TGTGCCAGTAGTACCCAATACGGGACTAACTATGGCTACACCTTC. Its protein product is CASSTQYGTNYGYTF. Supplemented by reference TRBV19 and TRBJ1-2, the full variable domain reads DGGITQSPKYLFRKEGQNVTLSCEQNLNHDAMYWYRQDPGQGLRLIYYSQIVNDFQKGDIAEGYSVSREKKESFPLTVTSAQKNPTAFYLCASSTQYGTNYGYTFGSGTRLTVV.

The chain is built from TRBV20-1 and TRBJ1-2, with a possible D match to TRBD1 (5 bases). This CDR3 has 14 residues. The V end was cut by 0 bases, the J end by 5 bases, with 13 bases between. The germline CDR1 and CDR2 sequences are DFQATT and SNEGSKA (reference sequence). Here the CDR3 DNA reads TGCAGTGCTAGAGACCCTAGGGGACCGTATGGCTACACCTTC. Encoded protein: CSARDPRGPYGYTF.

This clonotype was counted many times. J is TRBJ2-3 and V is TRBV5-1; D perhaps matches TRBD1 (6 bases). This CDR3 has 14 amino acids. Germline CDR1 and CDR2: SGHRS and YFSETQ. Trimming took 0 bases from V and 2 from J, leaving 7 bases between them. The CDR3 sequence: CASSLGQVTDTQYF. The CDR3 DNA sequence: TGCGCCAGCAGCTTGGGACAGGTCACAGATACGCAGTATTTT.

V usage is TRBV5-1 and J usage is TRBJ2-1, with D possibly TRBD2 on 5 matching bases. Germline CDR1 is SGHRS and CDR2 is YFSETQ. V was pared by 4 bases and J by 7 bases, with 15 bases between. This CDR3 is built from 14 residues. The CDR3 loop is CASSLEGRWNEQFF. DNA of the CDR3: TGCGCCAGCAGCCTCGAGGGAAGGTGGAATGAGCAGTTCTTC. The full variable domain, completed using reference TRBV5-1 and TRBJ2-1, is KAGVTQTPRYLIKTRGQQVTLSCSPISGHRSVSWYQQTPGQGLQFLFEYFSETQRNKGNFPGRFSGRQFSNSRSEMNVSTLELGDSALYLCASSLEGRWNEQFFGPGTRLTVL.

This clonotype was seen many times. J is TRBJ1-2 and V is TRBV7-2, with D perhaps TRBD1 (5 bases). The germline V gene encodes CDR1 SGHTA and CDR2 FQGNSA. V shed 5 bases and J shed 8 bases, with 12 bases lying between them. This CDR3 is built from 12 residues. The CDR3 DNA reads as TGTGCCAGCAGCGTAGGGGTGGAAGGCTACACCTTC. It translates to CASSVGVEGYTF.